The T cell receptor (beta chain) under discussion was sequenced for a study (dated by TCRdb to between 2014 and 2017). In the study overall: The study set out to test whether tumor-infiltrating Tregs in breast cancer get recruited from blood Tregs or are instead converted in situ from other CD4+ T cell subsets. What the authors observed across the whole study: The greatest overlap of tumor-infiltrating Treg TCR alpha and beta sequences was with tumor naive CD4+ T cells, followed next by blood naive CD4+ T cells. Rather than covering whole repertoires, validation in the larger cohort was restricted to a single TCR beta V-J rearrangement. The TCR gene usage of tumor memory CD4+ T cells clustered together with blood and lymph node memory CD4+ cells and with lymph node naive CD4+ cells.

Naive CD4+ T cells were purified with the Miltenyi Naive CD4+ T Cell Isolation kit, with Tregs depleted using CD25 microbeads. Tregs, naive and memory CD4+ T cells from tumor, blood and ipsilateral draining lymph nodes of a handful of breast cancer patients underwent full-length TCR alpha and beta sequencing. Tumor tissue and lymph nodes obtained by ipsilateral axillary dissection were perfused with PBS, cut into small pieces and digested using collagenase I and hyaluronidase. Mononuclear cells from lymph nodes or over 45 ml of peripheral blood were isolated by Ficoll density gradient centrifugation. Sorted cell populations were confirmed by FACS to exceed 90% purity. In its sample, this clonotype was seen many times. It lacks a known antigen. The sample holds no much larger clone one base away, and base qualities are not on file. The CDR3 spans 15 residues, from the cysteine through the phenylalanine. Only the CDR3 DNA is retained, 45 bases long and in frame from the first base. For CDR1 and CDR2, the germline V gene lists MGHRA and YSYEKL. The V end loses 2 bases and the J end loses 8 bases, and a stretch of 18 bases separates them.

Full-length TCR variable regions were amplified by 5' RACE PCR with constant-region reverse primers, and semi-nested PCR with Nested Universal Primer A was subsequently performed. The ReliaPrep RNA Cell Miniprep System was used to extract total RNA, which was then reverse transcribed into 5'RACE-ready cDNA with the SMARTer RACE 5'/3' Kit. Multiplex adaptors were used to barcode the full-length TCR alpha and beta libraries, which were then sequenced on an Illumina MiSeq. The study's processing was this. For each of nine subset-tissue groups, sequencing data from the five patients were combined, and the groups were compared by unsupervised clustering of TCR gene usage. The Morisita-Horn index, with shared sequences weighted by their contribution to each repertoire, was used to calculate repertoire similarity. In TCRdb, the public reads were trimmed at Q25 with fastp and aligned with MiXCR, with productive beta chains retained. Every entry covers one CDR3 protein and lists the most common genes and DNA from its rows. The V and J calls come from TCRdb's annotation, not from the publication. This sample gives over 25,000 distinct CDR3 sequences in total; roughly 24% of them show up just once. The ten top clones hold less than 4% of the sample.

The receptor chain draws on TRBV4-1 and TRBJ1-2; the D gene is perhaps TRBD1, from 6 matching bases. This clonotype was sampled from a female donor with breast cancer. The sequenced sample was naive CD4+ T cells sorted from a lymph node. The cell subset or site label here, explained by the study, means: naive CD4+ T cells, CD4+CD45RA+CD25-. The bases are TGCGCCAGCAGCCAAAGGGGGACACCGGAGGAAGGCTACACCTTC. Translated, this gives CASSQRGTPEEGYTF.